A selection of T cell receptor beta chains follows, all from one sample in a study. A single record per CDR3 protein comes from TCRdb applying MiXCR to the 5' RACE reads. Among tens of thousands of distinct CDR3 sequences listed, roughly a quarter were seen once. Sequencing used tumor-infiltrating naive CD4+ T cells sorted from the breast tumor. The receptors derive from a female donor with breast cancer. CDR3s include the opening cysteine and the closing phenylalanine or tryptophan. D genes are given only for firm matches. Clone size is shown for a subset of rows, as once, few, many or a class of expanded clone.

v_call: TRBV30
d_call: NA
clone_size: few
cdr3_length: 14
j_call: TRBJ2-3
cdr3_nt: TGTGCCTGGAGGCCTGGCACAGCGGAGGATACGCAGTATTTT
cdr3_aa: CAWRPGTAEDTQYF

v_call: TRBV21-1
d_call: NA
clone_size: many
cdr3_length: 15
j_call: TRBJ2-5
cdr3_nt: TGTGCCAGCAGTATCGACTGGGAGCGGCAGGAGACCCAGTACTTC
cdr3_aa: CASSIDWERQETQYF

v_call: TRBV6-5
d_call: TRBD1
clone_size: NA
cdr3_length: 15
j_call: TRBJ1-6
cdr3_nt: TGTGCCAGCAATCAACAGGGGGCGGGAAAGTCACCCCTCCACTTT
cdr3_aa: CASNQQGAGKSPLHF

v_call: TRBV29-1
d_call: TRBD1
clone_size: many
cdr3_length: 12
j_call: TRBJ2-5
cdr3_nt: TGCAGCGGGGGACAGGCGGCGGAGACCCAGTACTTC
cdr3_aa: CSGGQAAETQYF

v_call: TRBV7-2
d_call: NA
clone_size: NA
cdr3_length: 14
j_call: TRBJ2-7
cdr3_nt: TGTGCCAGCAGCCCCCTAATCCCCGTTGGGGAGCAGTACTTC
cdr3_aa: CASSPLIPVGEQYF

v_call: TRBV5-1
d_call: TRBD1
clone_size: few
cdr3_length: 14
j_call: TRBJ2-3
cdr3_nt: TGCGCCAGCAGCGGGACAGGGCTCACAGATACGCAGTATTTT
cdr3_aa: CASSGTGLTDTQYF

v_call: TRBV28
d_call: TRBD1
clone_size: NA
cdr3_length: 12
j_call: TRBJ1-2
cdr3_nt: TGTGCCAGCACAGACAGGGACTATGGCTACACCTTC
cdr3_aa: CASTDRDYGYTF

v_call: TRBV6-2/TRBV6-3
d_call: TRBD1
clone_size: NA
cdr3_length: 16
j_call: TRBJ1-1
cdr3_nt: TGTGCCAGCAGTTACTCGTCCCGACAGGGGAACACTGAAGCTTTCTTT
cdr3_aa: CASSYSSRQGNTEAFF

v_call: TRBV4-2
d_call: NA
clone_size: NA
cdr3_length: 16
j_call: TRBJ2-7
cdr3_nt: TGTGCCAGCAGCCAAGGTTGGGTAGCAACGACCTACGAGCAGTACTTC
cdr3_aa: CASSQGWVATTYEQYF

v_call: TRBV15
d_call: TRBD1
clone_size: NA
cdr3_length: 15
j_call: TRBJ1-4
cdr3_nt: TGTACCACCAGCAGAGATTTGGGACAGGGGGAAAAACTGTTTTTT
cdr3_aa: CTTSRDLGQGEKLFF

v_call: TRBV5-1
d_call: TRBD1
clone_size: few
cdr3_length: 14
j_call: TRBJ1-2
cdr3_nt: TGCGCCAGCAGCCTGGGACAGGGGGTTGAGGGCTACACCTTC
cdr3_aa: CASSLGQGVEGYTF

v_call: TRBV5-1
d_call: NA
clone_size: few
cdr3_length: 15
j_call: TRBJ2-5
cdr3_nt: TGCGCCAGCAGCCTACGCGGCGACTATCAAGAGACCCAGTACTTC
cdr3_aa: CASSLRGDYQETQYF

v_call: TRBV6-1
d_call: NA
clone_size: few
cdr3_length: 13
j_call: TRBJ1-2
cdr3_nt: TGTGCCAGCAGGGGGCAGGGTTTTTATGGCTACACCTTC
cdr3_aa: CASRGQGFYGYTF

v_call: TRBV2
d_call: TRBD2
clone_size: NA
cdr3_length: 14
j_call: TRBJ2-7
cdr3_nt: TGTGCCAGCAGGAGACTAGCGGGAACCTACGAGCAGTACTTC
cdr3_aa: CASRRLAGTYEQYF

v_call: TRBV6-1
d_call: NA
clone_size: NA
cdr3_length: 13
j_call: TRBJ1-1
cdr3_nt: TGTGCCAGCAGCATCCAGGCGGTTGCTGAAGCTCTCTTT
cdr3_aa: CASSIQAVAEALF

v_call: TRBV6-2/TRBV6-3
d_call: NA
clone_size: many
cdr3_length: 14
j_call: TRBJ1-1
cdr3_nt: TGTGCCAGCAGTACCCATCTCGGGGTTCATGAAGCTTTCTTT
cdr3_aa: CASSTHLGVHEAFF

v_call: TRBV20-1
d_call: NA
clone_size: once
cdr3_length: 14
j_call: TRBJ2-7
cdr3_nt: TGCAGTGCTAGAGGATTCGGACAGCGCTACGAGCAGTACTTC
cdr3_aa: CSARGFGQRYEQYF

v_call: TRBV7-9
d_call: TRBD1
clone_size: few
cdr3_length: 12
j_call: TRBJ2-1
cdr3_nt: TGTGCCAGCAGCCGAGACAGGGTTGAGCAGTTCTTC
cdr3_aa: CASSRDRVEQFF

v_call: TRBV6-2/TRBV6-3
d_call: TRBD2
clone_size: once
cdr3_length: 15
j_call: TRBJ2-2
cdr3_nt: TGTGCCAGCAACCCGGGAGGGATAAACACCGGGGAGCTGTCTTTT
cdr3_aa: CASNPGGINTGELSF

v_call: TRBV7-9
d_call: NA
clone_size: few
cdr3_length: 12
j_call: TRBJ1-1
cdr3_nt: TGTGCCAGCAGCCCGGACACCGGCCAAGCTTTCTTT
cdr3_aa: CASSPDTGQAFF

v_call: TRBV10-3
d_call: TRBD1
clone_size: NA
cdr3_length: 12
j_call: TRBJ1-6
cdr3_nt: TGTGCGGCCGGGACAGTCGATTCACCCCTCCACTTT
cdr3_aa: CAAGTVDSPLHF

v_call: TRBV5-6
d_call: NA
clone_size: NA
cdr3_length: 13
j_call: TRBJ1-1
cdr3_nt: TGTGCCAGCAGCTTGGGGGGGTTTACTGAAGCTTTCTTT
cdr3_aa: CASSLGGFTEAFF

v_call: TRBV9
d_call: NA
clone_size: few
cdr3_length: 15
j_call: TRBJ2-2
cdr3_nt: TGTGCCAGCAGTCGTCGACAGTCGAACACCGGGGAGCTGTTTTTT
cdr3_aa: CASSRRQSNTGELFF

v_call: TRBV3-1
d_call: NA
clone_size: many
cdr3_length: 14
j_call: TRBJ2-3
cdr3_nt: TGTGCCAGCAGCCATACGGGTCCTTCGGATACGCAGTATTTT
cdr3_aa: CASSHTGPSDTQYF

v_call: TRBV2
d_call: NA
clone_size: few
cdr3_length: 15
j_call: TRBJ2-2
cdr3_nt: TGTGCCAGCAGTCCCCGGGCGGCGAACACCGGGGAGCTGTTTTTT
cdr3_aa: CASSPRAANTGELFF

v_call: TRBV20-1
d_call: NA
clone_size: many
cdr3_length: 13
j_call: TRBJ2-3
cdr3_nt: TGCAGTGCTAGAGATGGTAGCACAGATACGCAGTATTTT
cdr3_aa: CSARDGSTDTQYF

v_call: TRBV3-1
d_call: NA
clone_size: many
cdr3_length: 12
j_call: TRBJ2-5
cdr3_nt: TGTGCCAGCAGCTCGAACGCGGCCTCATTCAACTTC
cdr3_aa: CASSSNAASFNF

v_call: TRBV6-5
d_call: TRBD1
clone_size: NA
cdr3_length: 15
j_call: TRBJ2-7
cdr3_nt: TGTGCCAGCAGTTACTCGAGGACAGGGGAGTACGAGCAGTACTTC
cdr3_aa: CASSYSRTGEYEQYF

v_call: TRBV5-1
d_call: TRBD1
clone_size: NA
cdr3_length: 13
j_call: TRBJ2-2
cdr3_nt: TGCGCCAGCAGCTTGGCGCAGGGGGTGGAGCTGTTTTTT
cdr3_aa: CASSLAQGVELFF

v_call: TRBV29-1
d_call: NA
clone_size: many
cdr3_length: 13
j_call: TRBJ2-7
cdr3_nt: NA
cdr3_aa: CSVGTGTSGRLDF

v_call: TRBV7-6
d_call: NA
clone_size: NA
cdr3_length: 15
j_call: TRBJ2-1
cdr3_nt: TGTGCCAGCAGCTTAAATCCCTCCGTTTACAATGAGCAGTTCTTC
cdr3_aa: CASSLNPSVYNEQFF

v_call: TRBV7-6
d_call: TRBD2
clone_size: NA
cdr3_length: 16
j_call: TRBJ2-5
cdr3_nt: TGTGCCAGCAGCCCCCGACTAGCGGGAGTCCGGGGGACCCAGTACTTC
cdr3_aa: CASSPRLAGVRGTQYF

v_call: TRBV7-2
d_call: NA
clone_size: NA
cdr3_length: 13
j_call: TRBJ2-4
cdr3_nt: TGTGCCAGCAGCTTATATAAGAATTACATTCAGTACTTC
cdr3_aa: CASSLYKNYIQYF

v_call: TRBV24-1
d_call: NA
clone_size: few
cdr3_length: 13
j_call: TRBJ2-1
cdr3_nt: TGTGCCACCAGTGACGTACCATACAATGAGCAGTTCTTC
cdr3_aa: CATSDVPYNEQFF

v_call: TRBV9
d_call: NA
clone_size: few
cdr3_length: 13
j_call: TRBJ2-3
cdr3_nt: TGTGCCAGCAGCGACCGGGCCGCAGATACGCAGTATTTT
cdr3_aa: CASSDRAADTQYF

v_call: TRBV7-9
d_call: NA
clone_size: few
cdr3_length: 14
j_call: TRBJ1-5
cdr3_nt: TGTGCCAGCAGCTCTTCCGGGGGAATTCAGCCCCAGCATTTT
cdr3_aa: CASSSSGGIQPQHF

v_call: TRBV6-2/TRBV6-3
d_call: NA
clone_size: once
cdr3_length: 13
j_call: TRBJ1-1
cdr3_nt: TGTGCCAGCAGACTATCCTCCCAGGGGTATGCTTTCTTT
cdr3_aa: CASRLSSQGYAFF

v_call: TRBV12-3/TRBV12-4
d_call: TRBD2
clone_size: few
cdr3_length: 17
j_call: TRBJ2-1
cdr3_nt: TGTGCCAGCAGCACCGGCCGGGGACTAGCGGATTACAATGAGCAGTTCTTC
cdr3_aa: CASSTGRGLADYNEQFF

v_call: TRBV5-1
d_call: NA
clone_size: few
cdr3_length: 15
j_call: TRBJ1-2
cdr3_nt: TGCGCCAGCAGCTTGGAGGGCCAGTCCCCCTATGGCTACACCTTC
cdr3_aa: CASSLEGQSPYGYTF

v_call: TRBV4-1
d_call: TRBD2
clone_size: many
cdr3_length: 17
j_call: TRBJ2-1
cdr3_nt: TGCGCCAGCAGCCAAGATAGGCTAGCGGGCTCCTACAATGAGCAGTTCTTC
cdr3_aa: CASSQDRLAGSYNEQFF

v_call: TRBV5-1
d_call: NA
clone_size: few
cdr3_length: 15
j_call: TRBJ2-3
cdr3_nt: TGCGCCAGCAGCTTCGGGAGAAGAGTCACAGATACGCAGTATTTT
cdr3_aa: CASSFGRRVTDTQYF

v_call: TRBV20-1
d_call: NA
clone_size: NA
cdr3_length: 15
j_call: TRBJ2-6
cdr3_nt: TGCAGTGCTATTACGGACGGCTCTGGGGCCAACGTCCTGACTTTC
cdr3_aa: CSAITDGSGANVLTF

v_call: TRBV7-2
d_call: TRBD1
clone_size: many
cdr3_length: 17
j_call: TRBJ2-1
cdr3_nt: TGTGCCAGCAGCTCCGCGCTACCGGGACAGCTCTACAATGAGCAGTTCTTC
cdr3_aa: CASSSALPGQLYNEQFF

v_call: TRBV28
d_call: NA
clone_size: NA
cdr3_length: 15
j_call: TRBJ2-2
cdr3_nt: TGTGCCAGCAGTTTCGGCTTTCCCAACACCGGGGAGCTGTTTTTT
cdr3_aa: CASSFGFPNTGELFF

v_call: TRBV5-1
d_call: TRBD2
clone_size: NA
cdr3_length: 17
j_call: TRBJ2-3
cdr3_nt: TGCGCCAGCAGCTCCCTGACTAGCGGGACTAGCACAGATACGCAGTATTTT
cdr3_aa: CASSSLTSGTSTDTQYF

v_call: TRBV2
d_call: NA
clone_size: NA
cdr3_length: 13
j_call: TRBJ1-1
cdr3_nt: TGTGCCTGTTCCGGATTGGGGGGCACTGAAGCTTTCTTT
cdr3_aa: CACSGLGGTEAFF

v_call: TRBV18
d_call: NA
clone_size: few
cdr3_length: 14
j_call: TRBJ2-3
cdr3_nt: TGTGCCAGCTCCCTAGGGATCCGCACAGATACGCAGTATTTT
cdr3_aa: CASSLGIRTDTQYF

v_call: TRBV2
d_call: TRBD1
clone_size: NA
cdr3_length: 15
j_call: TRBJ1-2
cdr3_nt: TGTGCCAGCAGTGAGGCGAGGGGGCAGGGCTATGGCTACACCTTC
cdr3_aa: CASSEARGQGYGYTF

v_call: TRBV20-1
d_call: NA
clone_size: NA
cdr3_length: 15
j_call: TRBJ1-4
cdr3_nt: TGCAGTGCTAGTGCCCTCGGGATGCCTAATGAAAAACTGTTTTTT
cdr3_aa: CSASALGMPNEKLFF

v_call: TRBV5-1
d_call: NA
clone_size: few
cdr3_length: 15
j_call: TRBJ2-3
cdr3_nt: TGCGCCAGCAGATTGGGCGGCAGTGCGGGAGATACGCAGTATTTT
cdr3_aa: CASRLGGSAGDTQYF

v_call: TRBV18
d_call: NA
clone_size: NA
cdr3_length: 13
j_call: TRBJ1-1
cdr3_nt: TGTGCCAGCTCACCGAATGGGGACACTGAAGCTTTCTTT
cdr3_aa: CASSPNGDTEAFF

v_call: TRBV6-2/TRBV6-3
d_call: TRBD2
clone_size: many
cdr3_length: 14
j_call: TRBJ2-1
cdr3_nt: TGTGCCATCCGACTAGCGGGAGGGAAAAGTGAGCAGTTCTTC
cdr3_aa: CAIRLAGGKSEQFF

v_call: TRBV18
d_call: TRBD2
clone_size: few
cdr3_length: 18
j_call: TRBJ2-1
cdr3_nt: TGTGCCAGCTCACCACGGCTAGCGGGCTTGAGCTCCTACAATGAGCAGTTCTTC
cdr3_aa: CASSPRLAGLSSYNEQFF

v_call: TRBV3-1
d_call: NA
clone_size: NA
cdr3_length: 13
j_call: TRBJ2-3
cdr3_nt: TGTGCCAGCACGTCTACAGGCACAGATACGCAGTATTTT
cdr3_aa: CASTSTGTDTQYF

v_call: TRBV2
d_call: TRBD2
clone_size: NA
cdr3_length: 16
j_call: TRBJ2-3
cdr3_nt: TGTGCCAGCAGTGAAGAGCAGCGGGAGGTTAGGAATACGCAGTATTTT
cdr3_aa: CASSEEQREVRNTQYF

v_call: TRBV7-9
d_call: NA
clone_size: NA
cdr3_length: 14
j_call: TRBJ2-3
cdr3_nt: TGTGCCAGCAGCAGGAGGGGGCTTGGAGATACGCAGTATTTT
cdr3_aa: CASSRRGLGDTQYF

v_call: TRBV24-1
d_call: NA
clone_size: few
cdr3_length: 15
j_call: TRBJ2-2
cdr3_nt: TGTGCCACCAGTGACTCGGGACGGTTCACCGGGGAGCTGTTTTTT
cdr3_aa: CATSDSGRFTGELFF